Only a few counts were recorded for the clone carrying this TCR beta chain. Its cognate antigen is unknown. CDR3 length: 13 residues. Germline assignment: CDR1 SGHKS and CDR2 YYEKEE (reference sequence). The V segment lost 7 bases and the J segment 3 bases; nucleotides outside the gene matches: 7. This sample is drawn from a study of response to subunit inactivated influenza vaccine. General study points: That few new T cells are recruited by each seasonal influenza vaccination was the authors' suggestion.

TCRdb reanalysed the RT-PCR reads using MiXCR and keeps one entry per CDR3 protein. Of around 710,000 distinct CDR3 sequences listed, approximately 13% are singletons. The genes are TRBV5-5 and TRBJ2-7; 7 nucleotides line up with TRBD1. The sample in question was PBMCs from blood, obtained roughly 2 weeks before vaccination. The sequence came from a man aged 45-60 years who received an inactivated influenza vaccine. Here the CDR3 DNA reads TGTGCCAGCGGATTTGACAGGGTCTACGAGCAGTACTTC. Its protein is CASGFDRVYEQYF.